This T cell receptor beta chain was observed in a study of radiotherapy plus CTLA-4 blockade in lung cancer. Study as a whole: Around 20% of enrolled patients responded objectively, and more than 25% had disease control.

As to this clone: Antigen: not known.

The trim removed 0 bases at V and 5 bases at J, leaving 1 base unmatched. The CDR3 covers 15 residues. The germline CDR1 and CDR2 sequences are MNHEY and SMNVEV (reference sequence). Lung cancer patients with chemo-refractory metastatic non-small-cell disease were given focal radiation plus CTLA-4 blockade with ipilimumab. Libraries were prepared by immunoSEQ multiplex PCR; TCRdb keeps only in-frame clonotypes and omits some of them. The sample records around 90,000 clones, about 83% being singletons. Regarding the study as a whole: In blood, TCR clones derived from the tumor expanded after radiotherapy plus ipilimumab. Dynamics of early blood T cell clones, together with interferon-beta, were reportedly the best predictors of response.

This TCR came from a human donor with non-small cell lung cancer that progressed on radiotherapy plus ipilimumab. The sample in question was peripheral blood, obtained from a patient treated with radiotherapy plus ipilimumab. The chain couples TRBV27 to TRBJ1-6, with 7 bases matching TRBD1. In nucleotides, the CDR3 is TGTGCCAGCAGTTTATCGGGACAGAATAATTCACCCCTCCACTTT. Protein: CASSLSGQNNSPLHF.